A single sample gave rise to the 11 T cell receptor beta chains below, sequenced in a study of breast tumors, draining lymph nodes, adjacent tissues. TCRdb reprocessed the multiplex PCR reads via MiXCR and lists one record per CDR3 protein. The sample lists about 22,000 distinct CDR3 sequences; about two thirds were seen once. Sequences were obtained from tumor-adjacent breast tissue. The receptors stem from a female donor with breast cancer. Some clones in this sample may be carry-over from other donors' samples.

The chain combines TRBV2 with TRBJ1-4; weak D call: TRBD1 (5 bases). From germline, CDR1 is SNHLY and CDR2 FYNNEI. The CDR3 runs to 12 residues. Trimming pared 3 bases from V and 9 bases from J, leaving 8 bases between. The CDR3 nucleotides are TGTGCCAGCAGTGAGTTGGGGCAAAAACTGTTTTTT. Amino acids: CASSELGQKLFF.

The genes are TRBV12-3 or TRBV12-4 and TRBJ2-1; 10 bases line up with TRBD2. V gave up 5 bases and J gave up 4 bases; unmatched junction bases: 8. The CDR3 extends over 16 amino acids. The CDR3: CASSPQRGGTYNEQFF. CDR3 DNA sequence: TGTGCCAGCAGTCCCCAGCGGGGGGGGACGTACAATGAGCAGTTCTTC.

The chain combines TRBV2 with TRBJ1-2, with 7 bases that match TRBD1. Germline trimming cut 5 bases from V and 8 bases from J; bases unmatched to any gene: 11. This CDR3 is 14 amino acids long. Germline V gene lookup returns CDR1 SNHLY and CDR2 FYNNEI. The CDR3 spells CASSHPTGNCGYTF. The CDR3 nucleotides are TGTGCCAGCAGTCACCCGACAGGGAACTGCGGCTACACCTTC. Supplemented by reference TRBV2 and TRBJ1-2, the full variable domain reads EPEVTQTPSHQVTQMGQEVILRCVPISNHLYFYWYRQILGQKVEFLVSFYNNEISEKSEIFDDQFSVERPDGSNFTLKIRSTKLEDSAMYFCASSHPTGNCGYTFGSGTRLTVV.

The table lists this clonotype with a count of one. The CDR3 reads CAISDVPVSDTIYF. CDR3 in DNA: TGTGCCATCAGTGATGTACCGGTTAGCGACACCATATATTTT. The chain carries TRBV10-3 and TRBJ1-3; D call uncertain. Trimming removed 3 bases at V and 8 bases at J, with 14 bases between. The germline V gene has CDR1 ENHRY and CDR2 SYGVKD. The CDR3 has 14 residues.

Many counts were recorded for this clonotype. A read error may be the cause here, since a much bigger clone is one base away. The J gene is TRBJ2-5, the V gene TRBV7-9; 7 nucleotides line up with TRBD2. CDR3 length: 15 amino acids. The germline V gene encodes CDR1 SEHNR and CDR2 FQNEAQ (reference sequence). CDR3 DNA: TGTGCCAGCAGCCACTTACGGGCGGGGGAAGAGACCCAGCACTTC. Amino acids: CASSHLRAGEETQHF.

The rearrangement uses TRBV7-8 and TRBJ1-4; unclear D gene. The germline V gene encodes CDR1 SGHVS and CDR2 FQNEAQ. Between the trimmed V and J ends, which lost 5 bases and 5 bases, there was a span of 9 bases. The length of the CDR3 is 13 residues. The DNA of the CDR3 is TGTGCCAGCAGCCGTAGGGTAAATGAAAAACTGTTTTTT. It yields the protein CASSRRVNEKLFF.

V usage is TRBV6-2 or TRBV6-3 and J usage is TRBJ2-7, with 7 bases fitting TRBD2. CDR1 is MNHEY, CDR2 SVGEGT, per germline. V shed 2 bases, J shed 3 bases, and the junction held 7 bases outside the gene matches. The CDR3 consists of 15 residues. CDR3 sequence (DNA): TGTGCCAGCAGTTACAGGGCTAGCGGAGGCTACGAGCAGTACTTC. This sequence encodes CASSYRASGGYEQYF.

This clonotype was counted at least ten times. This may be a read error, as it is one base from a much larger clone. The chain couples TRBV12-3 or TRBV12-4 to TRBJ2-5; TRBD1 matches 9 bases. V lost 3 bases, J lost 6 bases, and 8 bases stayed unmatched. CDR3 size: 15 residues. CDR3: CASSFRQGGGKTQYF. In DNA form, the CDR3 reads TGTGCCAGCAGTTTCAGACAGGGGGGTGGGAAGACCCAGTACTTC.

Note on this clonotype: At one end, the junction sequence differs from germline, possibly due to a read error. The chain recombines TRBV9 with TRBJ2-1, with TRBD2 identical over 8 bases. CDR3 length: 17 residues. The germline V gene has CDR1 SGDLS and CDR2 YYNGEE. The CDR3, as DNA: TGTGCCTGCAGCGCATATAGCGGGGACTACCAGGGCGATGAGCAGTTCTTC. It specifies CACSAYSGDYQGDEQFF.

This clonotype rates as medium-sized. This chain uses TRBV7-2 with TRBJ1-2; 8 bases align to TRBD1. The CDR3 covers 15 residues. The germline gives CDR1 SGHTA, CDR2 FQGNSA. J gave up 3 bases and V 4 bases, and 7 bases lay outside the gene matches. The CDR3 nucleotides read TGTGCCAGCAGCTCATACAGGGGGGGTGACTATGGCTACACCTTC. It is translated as CASSSYRGGDYGYTF.

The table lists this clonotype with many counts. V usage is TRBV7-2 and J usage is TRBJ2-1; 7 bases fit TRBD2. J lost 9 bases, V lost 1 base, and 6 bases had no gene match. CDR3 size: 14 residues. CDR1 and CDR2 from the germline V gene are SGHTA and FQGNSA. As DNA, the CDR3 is TGTGCCAGCAGCTTAGTACTGGGAGGGACTGAGCAGTTCTTC. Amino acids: CASSLVLGGTEQFF.